Shown below are 19 T cell receptor beta chains from a single sample sequenced in a study of blood T cell repertoires in COVID-19. Profiling relied on immunoSEQ multiplex PCR, and the TCRdb table lists in-frame clones only, not all of them. Here the sample spans more than 100,000 clones, approximately 84% being singletons. Input material: peripheral blood. The receptors originated from a human donor in a cohort sampled during active COVID-19.

The gene calls are TRBV5-5 and TRBJ2-7, with TRBD1 matching 10 bases. Unmatched junction bases numbered 5, after V lost 2 bases and J lost 3 bases. The germline V gene encodes CDR1 SGHKS and CDR2 YYEKEE (reference sequence). The CDR3 contains 15 residues. Here the CDR3 DNA reads TGTGCCAGCAGCTTAACGACAGGGGGCCGCTACGAGCAGTACTTC. Residues: CASSLTTGGRYEQYF. Full variable domain (missing parts from reference TRBV5-5 and TRBJ2-7): DAGVTQSPTHLIKTRGQQVTLRCSPISGHKSVSWYQQVLGQGPQFIFQYYEKEERGRGNFPDRFSARQFPNYSSELNVNALLLGDSALYLCASSLTTGGRYEQYFGPGTRLTVT.

The gene calls are TRBV11-2 and TRBJ1-3; the match to TRBD1 covers 9 bases. The germline V gene has CDR1 SGHAT and CDR2 FQNNGV. Trimming took 3 bases from V and 4 from J; bases not matched to a gene: 7. This CDR3 region has 16 residues. DNA of the CDR3: TGTGCCAGCAGCTTTTCTTTCGGACAGGGGGGAAACACCATATATTTT. Protein product: CASSFSFGQGGNTIYF.

As DNA, the CDR3 is TGCGCCAGCAGCTTGGAGCCGAGCTCCTACGAGCAGTACTTC. Amino acids: CASSLEPSSYEQYF. The genes are TRBV5-1 and TRBJ2-7; D is unresolved. The CDR3 runs 14 residues. The V end was cut by 0 bases, the J end by 0 bases, with 7 bases between. Per the germline V gene, CDR1 is SGHRS and CDR2 is YFSETQ.

The V and J genes are TRBV2 and TRBJ2-7, with 9 bases aligning to TRBD2. J gave up 0 bases and V 8 bases, and 8 bases lay outside the gene matches. The CDR3 is made up of 15 amino acids. CDR1 and CDR2 (germline): SNHLY, FYNNEI. CDR3 region: CASGLLTSGSYEQYF. CDR3 bases: TGTGCCAGCGGCCTTCTGACTAGCGGCTCCTACGAGCAGTACTTC.

The rearrangement links TRBV24-1 to TRBJ2-7; maybe TRBD1 (7 bases). V lost 5 bases and J 3 bases, leaving 19 bases between the germline ends. The length of the CDR3 is 16 residues. Germline loops: CDR1 KGHDR, CDR2 SFDVKD. The CDR3 coding sequence is TGTGCCACCAGTGCTCGAGGGGGGACAGCCATCTACGAGCAGTACTTC. As protein: CATSARGGTAIYEQYF.

This clone occurred once. V gene TRBV2 combines with J gene TRBJ1-4, with a weak D call TRBD1 (5 bases). Germline V gene sequence: CDR1 SNHLY, CDR2 FYNNEI. V dropped 6 bases and J dropped 7 bases, with 15 bases sitting between them. CDR3 length equals 14 residues. The CDR3 nucleotides are TGTGCCAGCAGGGGGCTGTGGATGGGTGAAAAACTGTTTTTT. Its protein product is CASRGLWMGEKLFF.

The chain combines TRBV9 with TRBJ1-6, with D unresolved. V was shortened by 7 bases and J by 0 bases, with 8 bases between the two germline ends. This CDR3 contains 14 residues. CDR1 and CDR2 from the germline V gene are SGDLS and YYNGEE. Here the CDR3 DNA reads TGTGCCAGCCGTAGAAGCTCCTATAATTCACCCCTCCACTTT. Its protein product is CASRRSSYNSPLHF.

The CDR3 loop reads CASSSRQGQSYNEQFF. CDR3 nucleotides: TGTGCCAGCTCATCCCGTCAGGGACAATCCTACAATGAGCAGTTCTTC. The rearrangement joins TRBV18 to TRBJ2-1, with D maybe TRBD1 (6 bases). Trimming cost V 5 bases and J 1 base, with 15 bases left between them. Germline CDR1 is KGHSH and CDR2 is LQKENI. The CDR3 runs to 16 residues.

J is TRBJ1-4 and V is TRBV6-6; 8 positions agree with TRBD1. Germline assignment: CDR1 MNHNY and CDR2 SVGAGI (reference sequence). The CDR3 covers 14 residues. The J segment lost 8 bases and the V segment lost 8 bases, leaving 10 bases of the junction unmatched. The CDR3 sequence: CASRSGGGGEKLFF. The CDR3 DNA follows: TGTGCCAGCCGATCAGGGGGCGGTGGCGAAAAACTGTTTTTT.

This clone was seen more than once but under ten times. The rearrangement joins TRBV9 to TRBJ1-3; no clear D gene. This CDR3 is built from 12 residues. Germline CDR1 SGDLS, CDR2 YYNGEE. Between the trimmed V and J ends, which lost 4 bases and 3 bases, there was a span of 5 bases. The chain's CDR3 is CASSSFGNTIYF. The CDR3 DNA reads as TGTGCCAGCAGCTCGTTTGGAAACACCATATATTTT.

The V call is TRBV6-1, the J call TRBJ2-7, with unresolved D. V was trimmed by 0 bases and J by 2 bases, leaving 11 bases between them. Germline assignment: CDR1 MNHNS and CDR2 SASEGT. The CDR3 has 15 amino acids. The CDR3 reads CASSEAAQAPYEQYF. The CDR3 nucleotides are TGTGCCAGCAGTGAAGCGGCGCAGGCTCCCTACGAGCAGTACTTC.

The chain combines TRBV24-1 with TRBJ1-2; 7 bases align to TRBD1. Germline V lookup: CDR1 KGHDR, CDR2 SFDVKD. J was trimmed by 7 bases and V by 5 bases; bases with no gene match: 9. The CDR3 extends over 14 amino acids. CDR3 sequence reads: CATSGETGFSGYTF. Here the CDR3 DNA reads TGTGCCACCAGTGGGGAGACAGGGTTTTCTGGCTACACCTTC.

J is TRBJ1-5 and V is TRBV27; 8 bases are a match to TRBD1. The J segment lost 7 bases and the V segment lost 3 bases, leaving 5 bases of the junction unmatched. This CDR3 comprises 14 residues. CDR1 and CDR2 (germline): MNHEY, SMNVEV (reference sequence). CDR3: CASSFQGADQPQHF. Written as DNA, the CDR3 is TGTGCCAGCAGTTTCCAGGGGGCGGACCAGCCCCAGCATTTT.

The V and J genes are TRBV19 and TRBJ2-1, with TRBD1 matching 9 bases. The CDR3 is made up of 15 amino acids. Germline CDR1 is LNHDA and CDR2 is SQIVND (reference sequence). The junction had 12 bases not matched to a gene; V was cut back by 3 bases and J by 12 bases. The CDR3 nucleotides are TGTGCCAGTAGTATGACCCCTGGGGACAGGGTAGGGCAGTTCTTC. This gives the protein CASSMTPGDRVGQFF.

The chain's CDR3 is CASSYVDRGTEAFF. The DNA of the CDR3 is TGTGCCAGCAGCTATGTTGACAGGGGAACTGAAGCTTTCTTT. The chain has TRBV21-1 and TRBJ1-1; no check of the table's D call, TRBD1, against the DNA was made. TRBV21-1 is tagged as a pseudogene. CDR3 size: 14 residues.

The chain uses TRBV19 and TRBJ1-5, with TRBD1 matching over 10 bases. Trimming took 4 bases from V and 0 from J; bases not matched to a gene: 21. Germline assignment: CDR1 LNHDA and CDR2 SQIVND (reference sequence). This CDR3 contains 22 residues. The CDR3 DNA is TGTGCCAGTAGTAAAGCGGGACAGGGGCCCGGGGCACTCCTTTATAGCAATCAGCCCCAGCATTTT. The encoded protein is CASSKAGQGPGALLYSNQPQHF.

The chain carries TRBV4-2 and TRBJ2-4, with a weak D call TRBD2 (5 bases). The germline CDR1 and CDR2 sequences are LGHNA and YNFKEQ. The CDR3 runs to 14 residues. The germline V and J ends were trimmed by 0 bases and 9 bases, with 12 bases remaining between them. CDR3 bases: TGTGCCAGCAGCCAAGATGGCCCGGGATCCATTCAGTACTTC. Its translation is CASSQDGPGSIQYF.

CDR3 coding DNA: TGTGCCAGCCGGCCCAAAGTATCGGGAGGACCTAGCACAGATACGCAGTATTTT. It yields the protein CASRPKVSGGPSTDTQYF. The rearrangement links TRBV7-9 to TRBJ2-3; 7 nucleotides line up with TRBD2. With 8 bases clipped from V and 0 bases from J, the junction kept 17 bases outside the gene matches. This CDR3 has 18 amino acids. Germline lookup yields CDR1 SEHNR and CDR2 FQNEAQ (reference sequence).

The V gene is TRBV4-1, the J gene TRBJ1-1; TRBD1 aligns across 7 bases. The trim removed 4 bases at V and 8 bases at J, leaving 7 bases unmatched. The CDR3 length is 13 residues. Germline V lookup: CDR1 MGHRA, CDR2 YSYEKL. This CDR3 reads CASSPGTVQEAFF. The DNA of the CDR3 is TGCGCCAGCAGCCCAGGGACAGTCCAAGAAGCTTTCTTT.